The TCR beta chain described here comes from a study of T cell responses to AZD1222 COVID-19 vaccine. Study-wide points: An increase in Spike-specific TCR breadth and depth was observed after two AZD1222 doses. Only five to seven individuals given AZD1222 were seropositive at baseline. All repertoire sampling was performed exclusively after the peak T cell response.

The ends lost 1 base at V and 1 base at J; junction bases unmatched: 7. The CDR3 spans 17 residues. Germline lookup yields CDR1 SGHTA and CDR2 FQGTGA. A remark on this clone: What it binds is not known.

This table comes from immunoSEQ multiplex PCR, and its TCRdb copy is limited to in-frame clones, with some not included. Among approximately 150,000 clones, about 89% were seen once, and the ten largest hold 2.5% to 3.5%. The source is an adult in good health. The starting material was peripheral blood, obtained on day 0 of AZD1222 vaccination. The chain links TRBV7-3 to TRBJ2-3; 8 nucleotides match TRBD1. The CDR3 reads CASSLIGQGAGTDTQYF. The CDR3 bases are TGTGCCAGCAGCTTAATCGGGCAGGGGGCGGGCACAGATACGCAGTATTTT.